These 29 T cell receptor beta chains came from one sample sequenced in a study of control samples from healthy donors and cancer patients. The assay was immunoSEQ multiplex PCR, and TCRdb's table has in-frame clones only and misses some. This table holds fewer than 200,000 clones, roughly 93% found once. The sample comprised blood. The source of these receptors is a woman in her fifties or sixties in good health.

The V and J genes are TRBV2 and TRBJ2-7; perhaps TRBD2 as D (5 bases). Trimming pared 6 bases from V and 0 bases from J, leaving 12 bases between. Germline CDR1 SNHLY, CDR2 FYNNEI. The CDR3 loop spans 14 amino acids. DNA for the CDR3: TGTGCCAGCAGGAAACGGGATAACTCCTACGAGCAGTACTTC. Amino acid sequence: CASRKRDNSYEQYF.

The gene calls are TRBV5-5 and TRBJ1-3, with unresolved D. With 0 bases removed from V and 4 bases from J, the gap between germline ends came to 5 bases. The CDR3 has 13 residues. Germline loops: CDR1 SGHKS, CDR2 YYEKEE (reference sequence). In DNA form, the CDR3 reads TGTGCCAGCAGCTTGGTGACCGGAAACACCATATATTTT. It yields the protein CASSLVTGNTIYF.

The V call is TRBV7-9, the J call TRBJ1-1; D not certain. The CDR3 is 13 amino acids. Germline-derived CDR1 and CDR2 are SEHNR and FQNEAQ (reference sequence). Trimming pared 5 bases from V and 5 bases from J, leaving 12 bases between. CDR3 coding DNA: TGTGCCAGCAGCCTCTTATCCCAAACTGAAGCTTTCTTT. Translation gives CASSLLSQTEAFF.

The J gene is TRBJ2-5, the V gene TRBV10-2; TRBD2 aligns across 9 bases. V gave up 8 bases and J gave up 7 bases; unmatched junction bases: 20. The CDR3 sequence is 17 residues long. CDR1 is WSHSY, CDR2 SAAADI, per germline. The CDR3 reads CASGGGSGGLRLRTQYF. CDR3 coding DNA: TGCGCCAGCGGTGGGGGTAGCGGGGGACTCAGGTTAAGGACCCAGTACTTC.

This chain links TRBV18 with TRBJ1-4; D is undetermined. The CDR3 totals 14 residues. V was shortened by 4 bases and J by 7 bases, with 13 bases between the two germline ends. Germline loops: CDR1 KGHSH, CDR2 LQKENI. The CDR3 nucleotides are TGTGCCAGCTCACAAGAGGTGTCCGGTGAAAAACTGTTTTTT. It codes for CASSQEVSGEKLFF.

This rearrangement joins TRBV7-9 to TRBJ2-5; a weak D match, TRBD2 (5 bases). The V and J ends lost 1 base and 2 bases respectively, with 11 bases between them. This CDR3 is built from 15 residues. Per the germline V gene, CDR1 is SEHNR and CDR2 is FQNEAQ (reference sequence). The CDR3 spells CASSLEMGVQETQYF. CDR3 coding DNA: TGTGCCAGCAGCTTAGAAATGGGAGTTCAAGAGACCCAGTACTTC.

This rearrangement joins TRBV6-2 or TRBV6-3 to TRBJ2-1, with 7 bases fitting TRBD1. The CDR3 is made up of 13 amino acids. Germline loops: CDR1 MNHEY, CDR2 SVGEGT. V gave up 5 bases and J gave up 4 bases; unmatched junction bases: 2. The CDR3 DNA follows: TGTGCCAGCAGTAAGACAGGGTACAATGAGCAGTTCTTC. The encoded protein is CASSKTGYNEQFF.

The V gene is TRBV9, the J gene TRBJ2-3, with D unclear. V gave up 0 bases and J gave up 4 bases, with 15 bases separating them. Germline loops: CDR1 SGDLS, CDR2 YYNGEE. CDR3 length: 16 amino acids. CDR3 nucleotide sequence: TGTGCCAGCAGCGTAGGTGCCCATGCGTTAGCAGATACGCAGTATTTT. Translated, it gives CASSVGAHALADTQYF.

This rearrangement joins TRBV6-5 to TRBJ1-1, with a weak D call TRBD1 (5 bases). Trimming stripped 2 bases from V and 1 base from J, with 14 bases between. CDR3 length: 16 amino acids. Germline V lookup: CDR1 MNHEY, CDR2 SVGAGI. CDR3 DNA sequence: TGTGCCAGCAGTTACACATCACGGGGGGGGAACACTGAAGCTTTCTTT. Translating gives CASSYTSRGGNTEAFF.

The chain joins TRBV15 to TRBJ1-5; D possibly corresponds to TRBD1 (5 bases). The V end was cut by 4 bases, the J end by 1 base, with 5 bases between. The CDR3 extends over 13 amino acids. Germline V gene data show CDR1 as LNHNV and CDR2 as YYDKDF (reference sequence). The CDR3: CATSNRSNQPQHF. The CDR3, as DNA: TGTGCCACCAGCAACAGGAGCAATCAGCCCCAGCATTTT.

The chain uses TRBV20-1 and TRBJ1-6; no firm D call. CDR1 and CDR2 from the germline V gene are DFQATT and SNEGSKA (reference sequence). The V end was cut by 5 bases, the J end by 8 bases, with 7 bases between. The CDR3 is 11 residues long. This CDR3 reads CSASRDSPLHF. The CDR3, as DNA: TGCAGTGCTTCTAGGGATTCACCCCTCCACTTT.

This clone was seen just once. The rearrangement links TRBV6-2 or TRBV6-3 to TRBJ1-1; 7 bases agree with TRBD1. There are 14 residues in the CDR3. V lost 5 bases and J lost 4; bases outside the gene matches: 7. Germline V CDR1 and CDR2: MNHEY, SVGEGT. The CDR3 protein is CASSKQGMTTEAFF. DNA of the CDR3: TGTGCCAGCAGTAAACAGGGGATGACCACTGAAGCTTTCTTT.

The chain joins TRBV7-8 to TRBJ2-7, with 8 bases matching TRBD2. The CDR3 has 15 amino acids. The V gene end was trimmed by 3 bases and the J gene end by 3 bases; junction bases not matched to a gene: 7. In germline, CDR1 is SGHVS, CDR2 FQNEAQ. CDR3 bases: TGTGCCAGCAGCTTGCTAGCGGGTGTCTTCTACGAGCAGTACTTC. This sequence encodes CASSLLAGVFYEQYF.

The chain combines TRBV3-1 (or the pseudogene TRBV3-2) with TRBJ2-1, with 7 nucleotides matching TRBD2. There are 15 residues in the CDR3. Germline loops: CDR1 LGHDT, CDR2 YNNKEL (reference sequence). Losses at the gene ends were 1 base for V and 9 bases for J; bases not matched to a gene: 9. In nucleotides, the CDR3 is TGTGCCAGCAGCCAAGGAGCGGGGATTGTTGTTGAGCAGTTCTTC. Encoded protein: CASSQGAGIVVEQFF.

The genes are TRBV14 and TRBJ1-5; D gene unclear. Germline V lookup: CDR1 SGHDN, CDR2 FVKESK. Trimming pared 0 bases from V and 3 bases from J, leaving 9 bases between. The CDR3 runs 15 residues. CDR3 nucleotide sequence: TGTGCCAGCAGCCAAGATGGGATCTCCAATCAGCCCCAGCATTTT. Protein: CASSQDGISNQPQHF.

The J gene is TRBJ2-2, the V gene TRBV5-1, with D possibly matching TRBD2 (5 bases). The ends were cut back, 4 bases at V and 3 bases at J, with 10 bases in the middle. From germline, CDR1 is SGHRS and CDR2 YFSETQ. The CDR3 consists of 14 residues. Written as DNA, the CDR3 is TGCGCCAGCAGCCTCCAGGAGGACACCGGGGAGCTGTTTTTT. It specifies CASSLQEDTGELFF. Full variable domain (missing parts from reference TRBV5-1 and TRBJ2-2): KAGVTQTPRYLIKTRGQQVTLSCSPISGHRSVSWYQQTPGQGLQFLFEYFSETQRNKGNFPGRFSGRQFSNSRSEMNVSTLELGDSALYLCASSLQEDTGELFFGEGSRLTVL.

In this sample, this clone turned up a few times. V and J are TRBV15 and TRBJ1-1; TRBD1 matches 12 bases. The germline V gene has CDR1 LNHNV and CDR2 YYDKDF (reference sequence). This CDR3 has 15 residues. J gave up 3 bases and V 9 bases, and 8 bases lay outside the gene matches. CDR3 in amino acids: CATGGTGGEDTEAFF. In nucleotides, the CDR3 is TGTGCCACGGGAGGGACAGGGGGCGAGGACACTGAAGCTTTCTTT.

J is TRBJ1-3 and V is TRBV21-1. TRBV21-1 has pseudogene status. This CDR3 has 17 residues. CDR3 coding DNA: TGTGCCAGCAGCAATGGTCTCCGGAGAGTCTCTGGAAACACCATATATTTT. Translating gives CASSNGLRRVSGNTIYF.

The V call is TRBV18, the J call TRBJ1-2; perhaps TRBD1 as D (6 bases). V dropped 6 bases and J dropped 7 bases, with 15 bases sitting between them. This CDR3 contains 13 residues. Germline assignment: CDR1 KGHSH and CDR2 LQKENI. The CDR3 is CASSRQDSTGYTF. The CDR3 DNA sequence: TGTGCCAGCTCGCGTCAGGACAGTACTGGCTACACCTTC.

The chain combines TRBV12-2 with TRBJ2-1; TRBD1, as called in the table, went unchecked against the DNA. TRBV12-2 constitutes a pseudogene. There are 20 residues in the CDR3. The CDR3 coding sequence is TGTGCAAGTCGCTTGCAAGTGGGGGATCGATTGGGGGCATCCTACAATGAGCAGTTCTTC. It translates to CASRLQVGDRLGASYNEQFF.

The V call is TRBV20-1, the J call TRBJ1-1, with unresolved D. Germline V lookup: CDR1 DFQATT, CDR2 SNEGSKA (reference sequence). The CDR3 covers 11 residues. The CDR3 nucleotides read TGCAGGGGGTCTACAAACACTGAAGCTTTCTTT. Its protein product is CRGSTNTEAFF.

CDR3 coding DNA: TGTGCCAGCAGCCGGGGGCGGGTGACAGATACGCAGTATTTT. It yields the protein CASSRGRVTDTQYF. V usage is TRBV7-2 and J usage is TRBJ2-3; D is possibly TRBD1 or TRBD2 (6 bases each). The CDR3 extends over 14 amino acids. Germline V gene data show CDR1 as SGHTA and CDR2 as FQGNSA. Trimming left V 5 bases short and J 3 bases short, with 12 bases between.

The chain carries TRBV29-1 and TRBJ1-2; no firm D call. Between the trimmed V and J ends, which lost 3 bases and 7 bases, there was a span of 3 bases. CDR1 SQVTM and CDR2 ANQGSEA come from the germline V gene. The CDR3 consists of 9 residues. CDR3 sequence (DNA): TGCAGCGTTGAGGGTGGCTACACCTTC. It specifies CSVEGGYTF.

The V call is TRBV10-2, the J call TRBJ1-1; D is unresolved. Germline CDR1 reads WSHSY; CDR2 reads SAAADI. V gave up 4 bases and J gave up 1 base, with 7 bases separating them. The CDR3 runs 13 residues. This CDR3 reads CASSVFPNTEAFF. In nucleotides, the CDR3 is TGCGCCAGCAGTGTTTTCCCGAACACTGAAGCTTTCTTT.

V gene TRBV6-5 combines with J gene TRBJ2-3; 10 bases are a match to TRBD2. The CDR3 spans 14 residues. Trimming at V came to 6 bases and at J to 6 bases, leaving 6 bases not matched to a gene. Germline assignment: CDR1 MNHEY and CDR2 SVGAGI. CDR3 protein: CASRPGLASDTQYF. The CDR3 DNA is TGTGCCAGCAGACCGGGACTAGCGTCCGATACGCAGTATTTT.

The chain employs TRBV30 and TRBJ2-5, with 8 bases that match TRBD1. This CDR3 region has 13 residues. The V gene end was trimmed by 7 bases and the J gene end by 1 base; junction bases not matched to a gene: 5. Per germline, CDR1 GTSNPN and CDR2 SVGIG (reference sequence). The CDR3 bases are TGTGCCTCTATGGACAGGGTCCAAGAGACCCAGTACTTC. Protein: CASMDRVQETQYF.

This chain uses TRBV12-1 with TRBJ1-3. TRBV12-1 is a documented pseudogene. The CDR3 extends over 12 amino acids. CDR3 sequence: CASSSGPDTIYF. For the CDR3, the DNA is TGTGCCAGCAGCTCCGGTCCGGACACCATATATTTT.

This chain links TRBV19 with TRBJ1-5; D might be TRBD1 (6 bases). The CDR3 sequence is 13 residues long. Germline loops: CDR1 LNHDA, CDR2 SQIVND (reference sequence). Trimming pared 4 bases from V and 11 bases from J, leaving 15 bases between. CDR3 loop: CASSNTGLKAQHF. The CDR3 DNA reads TGTGCCAGTAGTAACACAGGGTTAAAGGCCCAGCATTTT.

Comment on this clone: Relative to the germline gene, one junction end is altered; a read error may explain this. The chain is built from TRBV9 and TRBJ1-2; D is possibly TRBD1 (6 bases). Looked up from germline, CDR1 is SGDLS and CDR2 is YYNGEE. The CDR3 has 9 residues. The CDR3 protein is CASSPDSSF. CDR3 nucleotides: TGTGCCAGCAGCCCGGACAGCTCCTTC.